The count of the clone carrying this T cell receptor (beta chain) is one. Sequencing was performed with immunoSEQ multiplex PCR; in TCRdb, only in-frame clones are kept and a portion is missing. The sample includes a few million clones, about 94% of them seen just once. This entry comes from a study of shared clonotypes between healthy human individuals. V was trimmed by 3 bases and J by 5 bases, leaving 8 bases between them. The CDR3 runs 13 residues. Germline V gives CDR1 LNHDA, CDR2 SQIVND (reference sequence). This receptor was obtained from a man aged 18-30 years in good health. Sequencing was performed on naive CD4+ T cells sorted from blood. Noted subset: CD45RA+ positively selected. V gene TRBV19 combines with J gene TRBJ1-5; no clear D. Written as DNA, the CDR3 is TGTGCCAGTAGTATGTCAGGCTATCAGCCCCAGCATTTT. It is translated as CASSMSGYQPQHF.